This T cell receptor (beta chain) was recovered during a study of cytomegalovirus exposure and HLA in healthy donors. The CDR3 extends over 13 amino acids. With 2 bases removed from V and 4 bases from J, the gap between germline ends came to 6 bases. Germline loops: CDR1 MGHRA, CDR2 YSYEKL. Method: immunoSEQ multiplex PCR; TCRdb's copy keeps in-frame clones and lacks some. The sample shows more than 120,000 clones, around nine tenths of them seen only once. V gene TRBV4-1 combines with J gene TRBJ1-5, with no clear D. The specimen sequenced was PBMCs. The TCR originated in a man aged 18 to 30 in good health and CMV-seropositive. The CDR3 DNA reads TGCGCCAGCAGCCAACGAGAGAATCAGCCCCAGCATTTT. Translation gives CASSQRENQPQHF.